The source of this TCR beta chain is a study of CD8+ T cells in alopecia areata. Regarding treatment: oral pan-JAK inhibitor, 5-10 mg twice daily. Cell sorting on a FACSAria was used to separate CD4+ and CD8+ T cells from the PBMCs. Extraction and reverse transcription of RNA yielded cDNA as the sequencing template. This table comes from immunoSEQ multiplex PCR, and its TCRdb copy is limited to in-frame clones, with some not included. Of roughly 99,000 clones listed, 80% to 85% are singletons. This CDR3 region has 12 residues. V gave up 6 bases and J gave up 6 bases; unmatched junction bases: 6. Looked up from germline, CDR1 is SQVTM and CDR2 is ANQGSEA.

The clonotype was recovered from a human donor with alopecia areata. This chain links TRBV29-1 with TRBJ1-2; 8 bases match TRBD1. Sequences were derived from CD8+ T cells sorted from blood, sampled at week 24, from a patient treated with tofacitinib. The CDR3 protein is CSVWTGRDGYTF. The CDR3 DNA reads TGCAGCGTATGGACAGGGCGGGATGGCTACACCTTC.